The source of this T cell receptor (beta chain) is a study of T cell repertoires in cytomegalovirus infection. Background on the study: Carrying CMV and the relevant HLA type showed in public TCR beta signatures.

Study observations and caveats: Predominance within the ex vivo response was attributable to HLA-C-restricted CMV-specific TCR beta clonotypes. Totalled public TCR beta family frequency picked out people who carried CMV plus the relevant HLA.

This clonotype has at least ten counts. What it binds is unknown. TCRdb ran MiXCR on the reads and lists one entry per CDR3 protein. The data contain roughly 320,000 distinct CDR3 sequences, about a tenth of them seen just once; the ten biggest clones take up less than 3%. Trimming at V came to 4 bases and at J to 9 bases, leaving 8 bases not matched to a gene. Germline CDR1 and CDR2: SGHTA and FQGTGA. The CDR3 is 14 residues long. This sequence joins TRBV7-3 and TRBJ2-1, with TRBD2 identical over 8 bases. The specimen was PBMCs. The receptor comes from a human donor in good health (CMV status not recorded). Some clones in this sample may be carry-over from other donors' samples. Written as DNA, the CDR3 is TGTGCCAGCAGCTCAACGGGGGGGCTCACTGAGCAGTTCTTC. Its translation is CASSSTGGLTEQFF. The full variable domain, rest sourced from reference TRBV7-3 and TRBJ2-1, is GAGVSQTPSNKVTEKGKYVELRCDPISGHTALYWYRQSLGQGPEFLIYFQGTGAADDSGLPNDRFFAVRPEGSVSTLKIQRTERGDSAVYLCASSSTGGLTEQFFGPGTRLTVL.